These 3 T cell receptor beta chains originate from one sample sequenced in a study of T cell responses to AZD1222 COVID-19 vaccine. Method: immunoSEQ multiplex PCR; TCRdb's copy keeps in-frame clones and lacks some. The sample contains 200,000 to 300,000 clones, about 92% of which appear only once. The sample here was peripheral blood, taken on day 0 of AZD1222 vaccination. The receptors were sampled from an adult in good health.

This rearrangement joins TRBV9 to TRBJ2-5; TRBD2 might be the D (6 bases). The CDR3 totals 15 residues. Trimming pared 4 bases from V and 5 bases from J, leaving 18 bases between. From germline, CDR1 is SGDLS and CDR2 YYNGEE. CDR3 DNA: TGTGCCAGCAGCAGAACCGGGCAGGGAGGCGAGACCCAGTACTTC. It specifies CASSRTGQGGETQYF.

This clone was recorded only once. The V gene is TRBV13, the J gene TRBJ2-5; D is possibly TRBD1 (5 bases). Germline CDR1 is PRHDT and CDR2 is FYEKMQ (reference sequence). V lost 1 base, J lost 1 base, and 7 bases lay in between. The CDR3 runs 14 residues. The CDR3 protein is CASSLVQGQETQYF. The CDR3, as DNA: TGTGCCAGCAGCTTAGTTCAGGGCCAAGAGACCCAGTACTTC.

The count of this clone is one. The chain joins TRBV7-9 to TRBJ1-5, with TRBD1 matching over 7 bases. Germline assignment: CDR1 SEHNR and CDR2 FQNEAQ (reference sequence). This CDR3 spans 15 amino acids. Trimming cost V 5 bases and J 2 bases; bases outside gene matches: 6. The CDR3 DNA follows: TGTGCCAGCAGCCCGACAGGGCTCGGCAATCAGCCCCAGCATTTT. Translating gives CASSPTGLGNQPQHF.